Listed here are 24 T cell receptor beta chains from one sample, sequenced in a study of early T cells in non-severe SARS-CoV-2 infection. TCRdb itself ran the 5' RACE reads through MiXCR, one entry per CDR3 protein. The table shows 55,000 to 80,000 distinct CDR3 sequences, with roughly 10% occurring only once. Sample: whole blood, taken at baseline. The receptors were gathered from an adult who was a healthcare worker with PCR-confirmed SARS-CoV-2 infection or an uninfected control (not recorded which).

The V call is TRBV29-1, the J call TRBJ1-1; 7 nucleotides match TRBD1. The germline V gene has CDR1 SQVTM and CDR2 ANQGSEA. This CDR3 is built from 13 residues. The V segment lost 3 bases and the J segment 1 base; nucleotides outside the gene matches: 2. The CDR3 protein is CSVDPGGNTEAFF. For the CDR3, the DNA is TGCAGCGTTGATCCAGGGGGGAACACTGAAGCTTTCTTT.

V and J are TRBV7-2 and TRBJ2-5; D gene uncertain. The CDR3 is made up of 14 amino acids. Trimming took 1 base from V and 1 from J, leaving 7 bases between them. Germline loops: CDR1 SGHTA, CDR2 FQGNSA. CDR3 nucleotides: TGTGCCAGCAGCTTAGGTGCATCCCAAGAGACCCAGTACTTC. The encoded protein is CASSLGASQETQYF.

This clonotype occurred a few times. The rearrangement joins TRBV7-2 to TRBJ2-3; a weak D match, TRBD2 (6 bases). This CDR3 contains 15 residues. The V and J ends lost 4 bases and 2 bases respectively, with 13 bases between them. Per the germline V gene, CDR1 is SGHTA and CDR2 is FQGNSA. The CDR3 coding sequence is TGTGCCAGCAGCTCGGGGGACCTACCCACAGATACGCAGTATTTT. Amino acids: CASSSGDLPTDTQYF.

This clonotype has more than one count but fewer than ten. The chain recombines TRBV14 with TRBJ2-1, with D perhaps assigned TRBD1 or TRBD2 (5 bases each). Germline V CDR1 and CDR2: SGHDN, FVKESK. This CDR3 comprises 15 residues. Trimming shortened V by 0 bases and J by 7 bases, and 13 bases separated the two germline ends. CDR3 loop: CASSQELGTGNEQFF. CDR3 bases: TGTGCCAGCAGCCAAGAATTGGGGACGGGGAATGAGCAGTTCTTC. The entire variable domain, with the rest obtained from reference TRBV14 and TRBJ2-1, is as follows: EAGVTQFPSHSVIEKGQTVTLRCDPISGHDNLYWYRRVMGKEIKFLLHFVKESKQDESGMPNNRFLAERTGGTYSTLKVQPAELEDSGVYFCASSQELGTGNEQFFGPGTRLTVL.

The chain uses TRBV28 and TRBJ2-1; TRBD2 might be the D (5 bases). V was clipped by 3 bases and J by 4 bases, with 10 bases between them. Per germline, CDR1 MDHEN and CDR2 SYDVKM. This CDR3 is built from 14 residues. DNA for the CDR3: TGTGCCAGCAGTTTCGGTGGCGGGTACAATGAGCAGTTCTTC. Its translation: CASSFGGGYNEQFF.

V usage is TRBV11-2 and J usage is TRBJ1-6; D unclear. CDR1 and CDR2 from the germline V gene are SGHAT and FQNNGV. This CDR3 has 15 amino acids. V lost 0 bases and J 7 bases, leaving 10 bases between the germline ends. The CDR3 protein is CASSLDNQFNSPLHF. CDR3 DNA sequence: TGTGCCAGCAGCTTAGATAACCAATTCAATTCACCCCTCCACTTT.

The gene calls are TRBV29-1 and TRBJ1-3; TRBD1 aligns across 8 bases. From germline, CDR1 is SQVTM and CDR2 ANQGSEA. The CDR3 is 14 amino acids. The ends lost 5 bases at V and 7 bases at J; junction bases unmatched: 10. This CDR3 is CSVTTTGGGNTIYF. The CDR3 DNA reads as TGCAGCGTTACTACCACAGGGGGTGGTAACACCATATATTTT. Using reference TRBV29-1 and TRBJ1-3 for the parts outside the CDR3, the full variable domain is SAVISQKPSRDICQRGTSLTIQCQVDSQVTMMFWYRQQPGQSLTLIATANQGSEATYESGFVIDKFPISRPNLTFSTLTVSNMSPEDSSIYLCSVTTTGGGNTIYFGEGSWLTVV.

J is TRBJ1-2 and V is TRBV6-2 or TRBV6-3; 7 nucleotides match TRBD1. The CDR3 is 13 amino acids. Losses at the gene ends were 6 bases for V and 6 bases for J; bases not matched to a gene: 7. Germline V gives CDR1 MNHEY, CDR2 SVGEGT. The CDR3 reads CASRTDRADGYTF. Written as DNA, the CDR3 is TGTGCCAGCAGGACTGACAGGGCGGATGGCTACACCTTC.

This clonotype was picked up a small number of times. V gene TRBV29-1 combines with J gene TRBJ2-7; possibly TRBD1 for D (6 bases). The CDR3 covers 13 residues. Germline V gene lookup returns CDR1 SQVTM and CDR2 ANQGSEA. Trimming removed 3 bases from V and 6 bases from J, with 15 bases in between. In nucleotides, the CDR3 is TGCAGCGTTGAGGTACAGCTACAGGGCGAGCAGTACTTC. Translating it yields CSVEVQLQGEQYF.

J is TRBJ1-5 and V is TRBV29-1; D is possibly TRBD1 (6 bases). Trimming took 6 bases from V and 3 from J, leaving 9 bases between them. Germline lookup yields CDR1 SQVTM and CDR2 ANQGSEA. The CDR3 contains 12 residues. The CDR3 reads CSVGGHNQPQHF. The CDR3 DNA sequence: TGCAGCGTGGGGGGGCACAATCAGCCCCAGCATTTT. Variable domain in full (rest from reference TRBV29-1 and TRBJ1-5): SAVISQKPSRDICQRGTSLTIQCQVDSQVTMMFWYRQQPGQSLTLIATANQGSEATYESGFVIDKFPISRPNLTFSTLTVSNMSPEDSSIYLCSVGGHNQPQHFGDGTRLSIL.

The chain is built from TRBV10-1 and TRBJ2-7; D gene unclear. Germline V gene lookup returns CDR1 WNHNN and CDR2 SYGVQD (reference sequence). V lost 6 bases to trimming and J lost 2 bases, with 8 bases between them. The CDR3 runs to 12 residues. CDR3 coding DNA: TGCGCCAGCAGGTTGGGTACCTACGAGCAGTACTTC. This gives the protein CASRLGTYEQYF.

This clonotype was counted only a few times. The rearrangement uses TRBV25-1 and TRBJ2-1, with TRBD2 matching over 9 bases. With 0 bases clipped from V and 12 bases from J, the junction kept 6 bases outside the gene matches. Germline CDR1 is MGHDK and CDR2 is SYGVNS. The CDR3 runs to 14 residues. CDR3 loop: CASSEYRLAERQFF. The CDR3 DNA sequence: TGTGCCAGCAGTGAATATAGACTAGCGGAACGGCAGTTCTTC.

The rearrangement uses TRBV2 and TRBJ2-3; no firm D call. Trimming shortened V by 6 bases and J by 2 bases, and 9 bases separated the two germline ends. Germline CDR1 and CDR2: SNHLY and FYNNEI. The CDR3 is 13 residues long. This CDR3 is CASSLRYTDTQYF. DNA of the CDR3: TGTGCCAGCAGCCTCAGATACACAGATACGCAGTATTTT. The full variable domain, completed using reference TRBV2 and TRBJ2-3, is EPEVTQTPSHQVTQMGQEVILRCVPISNHLYFYWYRQILGQKVEFLVSFYNNEISEKSEIFDDQFSVERPDGSNFTLKIRSTKLEDSAMYFCASSLRYTDTQYFGPGTRLTVL.

This clonotype showed up just a few times. The chain combines TRBV7-7 with TRBJ2-5; possible D gene TRBD2, 6 bases. The V end was cut by 3 bases, the J end by 7 bases, with 30 bases between. The CDR3 contains 19 residues. Germline values: CDR1 SSHAT, CDR2 FNYEAQ (reference sequence). The CDR3 loop is CASSFLPSRVAGPLGTQYF. The CDR3 bases are TGTGCCAGCAGCTTTTTGCCCTCGCGCGTGGCGGGGCCCCTGGGGACCCAGTACTTC.

J is TRBJ2-2 and V is TRBV4-1; D is uncertain. There are 13 residues in the CDR3. The germline gives CDR1 MGHRA, CDR2 YSYEKL. V lost 3 bases and J lost 4, with 6 bases in between. The CDR3: CASSHYSTGELFF. The CDR3, as DNA: TGCGCCAGCAGCCATTACAGCACCGGGGAGCTGTTTTTT.

There are a few counts of this clonotype. The chain has TRBV7-6 and TRBJ2-1; D is undetermined. The germline V and J ends were trimmed by 3 bases and 2 bases, with 8 bases remaining between them. CDR3 length: 14 residues. Germline CDR1 and CDR2: SGHVS and FNYEAQ. Here the CDR3 DNA reads TGTGCCAGCAGCTTCGGCAGCACCTACAATGAGCAGTTCTTC. Protein: CASSFGSTYNEQFF.

The V and J genes are TRBV16 and TRBJ1-4; 8 nucleotides match TRBD1. Germline assignment: CDR1 KGHSY and CDR2 FQNENV. The CDR3 contains 16 residues. J gave up 6 bases and V 4 bases, and 10 bases lay outside the gene matches. CDR3 amino acids: CASSLWNAGGDEKLFF. The CDR3 DNA sequence: TGTGCCAGCAGCCTCTGGAATGCAGGGGGCGATGAAAAACTGTTTTTT.

This clonotype was recorded many times. V and J are TRBV28 and TRBJ1-1; the D gene is possibly TRBD1 (6 bases). V gave up 3 bases and J gave up 1 base, with 9 bases separating them. CDR3 length: 14 amino acids. Germline CDR1 is MDHEN and CDR2 is SYDVKM. The CDR3 coding sequence is TGTGCCAGCAGTTTGCCGGGACAGAACACTGAAGCTTTCTTT. Amino acids: CASSLPGQNTEAFF.

The V call is TRBV3-1, the J call TRBJ2-5; D is possibly TRBD1 or TRBD2 (5 bases each). Germline lookup yields CDR1 LGHDT and CDR2 YNNKEL (reference sequence). The ends were cut back, 7 bases at V and 8 bases at J, with 29 bases in the middle. The CDR3 totals 17 residues. The chain's CDR3 is CASTKTGRDAVIYTQYF. CDR3 nucleotides: TGTGCCAGCACCAAAACAGGCCGGGACGCGGTGATTTATACCCAGTACTTC.

This chain joins TRBV12-3 or TRBV12-4 and TRBJ1-4; 8 bases are shared with TRBD1. CDR3 length: 14 residues. V lost 6 bases and J lost 6; bases outside the gene matches: 6. The CDR3 is CASRRTGPDEKLFF. Here the CDR3 DNA reads TGTGCCAGCAGACGGACAGGGCCCGATGAAAAACTGTTTTTT.

The J gene is TRBJ2-7, the V gene TRBV20-1; 10 nucleotides align to TRBD1. Germline V lookup: CDR1 DFQATT, CDR2 SNEGSKA (reference sequence). Trimming took 6 bases from V and 6 from J; bases not matched to a gene: 14. The CDR3 spans 15 residues. CDR3 DNA: TGCAGTGCCCCCAAAACCGGGACAGGGGTTCCCGAGCAGTACTTC. As protein: CSAPKTGTGVPEQYF.

The CDR3 bases are TGTGCCAGCTCACCACCGGGACAGGGGGCACCCTATGGCTACACCTTC. Its translation is CASSPPGQGAPYGYTF. The chain recombines TRBV18 with TRBJ1-2; 12 bases map to TRBD1. V lost 0 bases to trimming and J lost 4 bases; unmatched junction nucleotides: 3. Germline V gene data show CDR1 as KGHSH and CDR2 as LQKENI. The CDR3 is 16 amino acids.

This clonotype was found a few times. V is TRBV18 and J is TRBJ2-3; D remains ambiguous. The germline V gene has CDR1 KGHSH and CDR2 LQKENI. Trimming removed 4 bases at V and 2 bases at J, with 7 bases between. The CDR3 is 13 amino acids. The CDR3 sequence: CASSLDDTDTQYF. The CDR3 DNA reads TGTGCCAGCTCACTAGACGACACAGATACGCAGTATTTT.

V gene TRBV18 combines with J gene TRBJ1-1, with 7 bases lining up with TRBD1. The CDR3 sequence is 14 residues long. Germline V gives CDR1 KGHSH, CDR2 LQKENI. The V and J ends lost 3 bases and 5 bases, in that order; junction bases with no gene match: 6. In nucleotides, the CDR3 is TGTGCCAGCTCACCTTCAACAGGGGAGACTGAAGCTTTCTTT. This codes for CASSPSTGETEAFF.